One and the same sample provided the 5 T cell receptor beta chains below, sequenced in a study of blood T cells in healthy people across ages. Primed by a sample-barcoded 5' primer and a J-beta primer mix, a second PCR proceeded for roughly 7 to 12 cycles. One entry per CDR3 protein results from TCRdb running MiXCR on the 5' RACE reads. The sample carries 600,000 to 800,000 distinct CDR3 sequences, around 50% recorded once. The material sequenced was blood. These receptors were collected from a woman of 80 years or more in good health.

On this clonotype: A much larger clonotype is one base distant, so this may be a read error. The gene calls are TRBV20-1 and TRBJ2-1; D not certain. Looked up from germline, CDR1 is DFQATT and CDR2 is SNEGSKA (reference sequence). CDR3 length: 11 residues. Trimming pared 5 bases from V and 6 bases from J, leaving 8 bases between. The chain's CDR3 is CSAGNSNEQFF. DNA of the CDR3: TGCAGTGCTGGTAATAGCAATGAGCAGTTCTTC.

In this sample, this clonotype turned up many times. CDR3 region: CASSLGTLEAFF. CDR3 sequence (DNA): TGTGCCAGCAGCCTGGGGACCCTTGAAGCTTTCTTT. This chain connects TRBV12-3 or TRBV12-4 to TRBJ1-1, with D maybe TRBD1 (5 bases). The CDR3 length is 12 residues. Trimming took 6 bases from V and 7 from J, leaving 12 bases between them.

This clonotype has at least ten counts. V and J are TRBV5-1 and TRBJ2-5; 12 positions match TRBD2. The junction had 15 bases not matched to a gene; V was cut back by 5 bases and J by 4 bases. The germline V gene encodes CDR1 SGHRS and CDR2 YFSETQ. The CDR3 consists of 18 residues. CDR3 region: CASSPRPGLAGIRETQYF. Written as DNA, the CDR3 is TGCGCCAGCAGTCCAAGACCCGGACTAGCGGGGATCAGAGAGACCCAGTACTTC.

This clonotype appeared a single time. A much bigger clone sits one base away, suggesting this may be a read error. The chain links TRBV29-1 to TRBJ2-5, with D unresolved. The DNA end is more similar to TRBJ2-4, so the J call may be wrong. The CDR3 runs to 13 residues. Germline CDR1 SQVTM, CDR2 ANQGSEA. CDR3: CSVELHTGDIQYF. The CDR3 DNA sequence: TGCAGCGTTGAACTCCATACTGGGGACATTCAGTACTTC.

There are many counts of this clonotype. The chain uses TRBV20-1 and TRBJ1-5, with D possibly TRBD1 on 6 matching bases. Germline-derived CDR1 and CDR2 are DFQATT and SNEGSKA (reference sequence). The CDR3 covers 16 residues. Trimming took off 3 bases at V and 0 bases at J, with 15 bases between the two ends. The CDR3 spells CSASRDTVNSNQPQHF. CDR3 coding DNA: TGCAGTGCTAGTAGGGACACCGTAAATAGCAATCAGCCCCAGCATTTT.